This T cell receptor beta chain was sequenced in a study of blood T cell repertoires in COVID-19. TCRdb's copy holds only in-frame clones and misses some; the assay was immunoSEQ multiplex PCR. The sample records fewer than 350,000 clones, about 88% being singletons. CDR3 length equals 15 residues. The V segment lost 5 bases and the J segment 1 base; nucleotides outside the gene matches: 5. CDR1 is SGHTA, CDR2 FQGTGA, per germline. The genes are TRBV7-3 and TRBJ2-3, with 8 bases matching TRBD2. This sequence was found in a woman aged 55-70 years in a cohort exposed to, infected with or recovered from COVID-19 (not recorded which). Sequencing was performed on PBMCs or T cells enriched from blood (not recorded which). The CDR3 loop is CASSRAGVGTDTQYF. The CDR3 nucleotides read TGTGCCAGCAGCCGAGCGGGAGTAGGCACAGATACGCAGTATTTT.